This TCR beta chain was captured by sequencing in a study of cytomegalovirus exposure and HLA in healthy donors (dated by TCRdb to about 2017). Study-level background: An earlier analysis of around 600 of the donors reported roughly 300 Gb of sequence data and 100 million to 130 million unique TCR beta sequences from around 200 million T cells. In a later genetic analysis, genome-wide SNP genotypes for about three fifths of the 666 donors were used, and that subset was treated as a discovery cohort. Rather than drawing on any new phenotypic data, the later analysis identified candidate immune exposures from TCR beta sequences and the way those sequences occurred across donors. An early release that covered some 630 HLA-typed donors contained about 300 gigabases of sequencing data and 85 million to 100 million unique TCR sequences. In an earlier analysis of several hundred of the donors, high-throughput TCR beta sequencing was used to judge whether each TCR beta V gene segment behaved as functional or pseudogenic. The study combined high-throughput TCR immunosequencing, statistical association of individual TCRs with disease status, and machine learning to predict cytomegalovirus infection status. Alongside the repertoire data, information on donor age, sex, ethnicity and CMV serostatus was compiled. The study profiled the T cell repertoires of more than 500 subjects by immunosequencing and related them to cytomegalovirus serostatus. The study aimed to test whether cataloging public T cell receptors could reveal signatures of past pathogen exposure. Because of strong linkage in the cohort, five DR-DQ haplotypes were treated as single units for association and clustering. All discovery cohort repertoires had been generated using a single sequencing platform. The genetic ancestry cluster associated with self-reported Caucasian donors included over 65% of the 398 genotyped donors. A separate validation cohort of roughly 130 different subjects was used in addition to the roughly 700-subject first cohort. Among some 410 genotyped donors of the cohort, an average of around 240,000 unique TCR beta nucleotide sequences were sequenced per donor, around 20% of them non-productive. Both class I and class II loci were covered by HLA typing, at four-digit resolution. A later analysis re-analyzed previously published TCR beta repertoires from about 730 donors and added high-resolution HLA genotyping to study TCR occurrence patterns. Typing coverage differed by locus: A, B, C, DRB1 and DQB1 were typed in roughly 620-630 donors, DQA1 in 522, DPA1 in around 580, and DPB1 in 472.

About this clone: Its antigen is currently not known. Base qualities are not at hand, and no much larger clone is one base apart.

Study-level results and caveats: The study listed 164 TCR beta chains as associated with cytomegalovirus. A further reported finding was that TCR beta sequences accurately predicted the HLA-A and HLA-B alleles for most subjects in the first cohort. When HLA alleles, especially DR and DQ, strongly co-occurred, TCR associations were difficult to assign to individual alleles. Correlated functional status among segregating V segments might reflect linkage disequilibrium, but an unknown experimental factor could not be ruled out. In an earlier analysis of some 500 of the donors, most TCR beta V segments appeared in productive rearrangements about 87% or about 30% of the time, broadly matching IMGT annotations. Across donors, most TCR sequences were observed very rarely, whereas some public TCRs were present in many individuals. CMV serostatus was the only immune exposure information available for the cohort. Because counts were too low, some 17 rarely observed V segments, including chromosome 9 orphons, were left out of the earlier analysis of about 620 of the donors. In a later analysis, HLA-associated TCR beta chains showed more clonal expansion and lower generation probabilities than non-associated chains that were equally common. A cluster of highly shared sequence variants was judged likely to represent a technical artifact of the sequencing pipeline. In a later analysis, TCR association rates were found to vary across HLA loci, with the most associated TCRs seen for DRB1 alleles and the fewest for HLA-C alleles. An association between a missense DCLRE1C variant and V-gene and J-gene trimming of TCR beta chains was found in a later genetic analysis and replicated in an independent cohort. According to a later analysis, most CMV-associated TCR beta chains appeared to be HLA-restricted, and the HLA associations seemed to be driven largely by CMV exposure. According to a later analysis, parvovirus B19, influenza, CMV and Epstein-Barr virus appeared linked to several top co-occurrence clusters. This cohort had only TCR beta chains sequenced, and the lack of alpha or paired-chain data limited which features could be detected. Cytomegalovirus status was reported to be diagnosed by the classifier with high specificity and sensitivity in both the original and validation cohorts. In vitro tests confirmed that a few of the cytomegalovirus-associated TCR beta chains recognize cytomegalovirus antigens. The authors suggested that the approach could potentially be generalized to other disease states and immunological phenotypes. Compared with the 666-donor mean, donors in an Asian-associated ancestry cluster had fewer N-insertions in productive TCRs, according to a later genetic analysis. Specific HLA alleles were associated with 18,000 or so TCR beta sequences at a false discovery rate of 0.05 in a later analysis. Some IMGT-functional V segments, including TRBV6-2 and TRBV6-3, could not be distinguished by the 87-base-pair reads and were therefore excluded. The presence/absence analyses assumed that sequencing depth was roughly uniform across donors, and that assumption may not be true. HLA typing was unavailable for some donors at each locus, so association tests used only the typed subset.

Looking up the germline V gene yields CDR1 ENHRY and CDR2 SYGVKD. V drops 0 bases and J drops 4 bases, leaving 7 bases in between. Taken from cysteine to phenylalanine, the CDR3 has 14 residues. Just the 42-base CDR3 DNA is kept, in frame starting at base 1. The library relied on the immunoSEQ multiplex PCR assay. The multiplex PCR relied on a mix of 60 forward primers for TCR Vbeta segments and 13 reverse primers for TCR Jbeta segments. Amplification of the CDR3 region of rearranged TCR beta genes was performed with a multiplex PCR assay on genomic DNA. The Illumina HiSeq System was used to sequence the amplified TCR beta libraries as 87-base-pair reads. Processing in the source paper ran as follows. Across the 600 to 700 repertoires, a later analysis counted 78 million or so unique TCR beta chains, roughly 11 million of which were shared by at least two donors. To remove PCR and sequencing errors, raw reads were error-corrected and collapsed into unique sequences using a nearest-neighbor algorithm that merged closely related sequences. Alignment of CDR3 sequences to IMGT reference sequences was used to assign V, D and J gene segments. For a sequence to be retained, a match of at least six nucleotides was required to both a V gene segment and a J gene segment. Rearrangements were classified as productive when the CDR3 lacked stop codons and remained in frame with V and J, and all other rearrangements were classified as non-productive. Following IMGT convention, CDR3 was defined as the stretch from the second conserved V-encoded cysteine up to the conserved J-encoded phenylalanine. Sequences without an unambiguous match to a single V gene segment were excluded from the earlier analysis of almost 600 of the donors. An earlier analysis of a few hundred of the donors called V segments functional above 56.7% productive rearrangements and segregating when the between-donor standard deviation exceeded 5%. To diagnose cytomegalovirus status from the catalog of TCR beta chain sequences, a statistical classification framework was built. V and J gene assignment, in a later analysis, came from comparing TCR nucleotide sequences with IMGT/GENE-DB human TR gene sequences. Using the TCRdist pipeline, a later analysis assigned CDR3 sequences along with most-parsimonious VDJ recombination scenarios. In a later analysis, each TCR beta chain was defined by its CDR3 amino acid sequence together with its V-gene family, and reads without a unique V-gene family were excluded. A later analysis removed roughly 590 highly shared, low-generation-probability nucleotide sequences to deal with suspected cross-contamination and a sequencing artifact. A later analysis calculated a clonal expansion index for each public chain from normalized within-repertoire ranks of inferred template counts. In a later analysis, generation probabilities were computed using a VDJ recombination model fitted to out-of-frame rearrangements, and the results were checked against IGoR. Hypergeometric tests were used in a later analysis to score TCR-TCR, TCR-HLA and TCR-CMV co-occurrence, with a repertoire-size bias correction applied to the TCR pairs. To estimate false discovery rates, a later analysis permuted the HLA or CMV assignments 20 times. In a later analysis, co-occurring TCRs were grouped using DBSCAN, and TCRdist sequence similarity was added for clustering within HLA-allele-positive subsets. For co-occurrence clustering, repertoires with fewer than 30,000 or more than 120,000 public chains were excluded, along with five or six repertoires with anomalous nucleotide sharing. TCRdb mirrors the immuneACCESS table, restricted to in-frame sequences. Some clones are absent from its copies; in checked studies, under half trace to an unresolved V gene, and the reason for the others is unknown. V, J and clone size were drawn from that table, and D and trimming were deduced from the DNA. This sample gives about 140,000 clones in total; nearly 90% of them show up just once. The ten largest account for 0.45% to 0.55% of the sample.

The cohort consisted of approximately 690 healthy bone marrow donors. At the time of sampling, all cohort members were nominally healthy, though unrecorded immune exposures were likely present. The donor was CMV seronegative and belonged to the group of several hundred seronegative cohort members. Each donor provided a peripheral blood sample, and peripheral blood mononuclear cells were used for TCR beta sequencing. Genomic DNA was extracted from the blood cell samples with the Qiagen DNeasy Blood Extraction Kit. The V and J segments used are TRBV10-3 and TRBJ2-1; the D gene assignment is ambiguous. The sequencing input was PBMCs. This receptor was taken from a middle-aged woman in good health and CMV-seronegative. The nucleotide sequence reads TGTGCCATCAGTGAGTCGAACTTATACAATGAGCAGTTCTTC. It is translated as CAISESNLYNEQFF.